A single sample is the source of the 13 T cell receptor beta chains below, sequenced in a study of T cell changes during pregnancy in multiple sclerosis. Assay: immunoSEQ multiplex PCR; the TCRdb copy retains only in-frame clones and omits some. Of 30,000 to 45,000 clones in the sample, 92% are singletons; the top ten hold 26%. The sample consisted of CD8+ T cells from peripheral blood mononuclear cells, taken before pregnancy. All receptors derive from a female donor with multiple sclerosis, enrolled in a pregnancy study.

This clone is a singleton in its sample. The chain recombines TRBV12-2 with TRBJ2-3; TRBD1 is the table's D call and was not checked against the DNA. TRBV12-2 is shown as a pseudogene. CDR3 size: 19 residues. CDR3 in amino acids: CASRLASGWPADSTDTQYF. Here the CDR3 DNA reads TGTGCAAGTCGCTTAGCTTCAGGGTGGCCCGCCGATAGCACAGATACGCAGTATTTT.

The gene calls are TRBV30 and TRBJ2-1; 10 positions agree with TRBD2. CDR1 GTSNPN and CDR2 SVGIG come from the germline V gene (reference sequence). The CDR3 has 14 amino acids. J gave up 3 bases and V 4 bases, and 3 bases lay outside the gene matches. The CDR3 bases are TGTGCCTGGACCACTAGCGGGGACTACAATGAGCAGTTCTTC. Translating it yields CAWTTSGDYNEQFF.

The chain carries TRBV7-9 and TRBJ2-1; no definite D call. Germline V gives CDR1 SEHNR, CDR2 FQNEAQ (reference sequence). V was trimmed by 5 bases and J by 0 bases, leaving 14 bases between them. CDR3 length equals 16 residues. For the CDR3, the DNA is TGTGCCAGCAGCCCCGAAGGCGGAAGCTCCTACAATGAGCAGTTCTTC. Translation gives CASSPEGGSSYNEQFF.

The gene calls are TRBV6-1 and TRBJ2-7; D may be TRBD2 (5 bases). V gave up 4 bases and J gave up 4 bases, with 17 bases separating them. The CDR3 runs to 15 residues. Germline CDR1 is MNHNS and CDR2 is SASEGT. The CDR3 sequence is CASSAQTGSWYEQYF. The CDR3 nucleotides read TGTGCCAGCAGTGCCCAGACGGGGAGCTGGTACGAGCAGTACTTC.

The V gene is TRBV27, the J gene TRBJ1-6, with D unresolved. V shed 2 bases and J shed 7 bases, with 12 bases lying between them. From germline, CDR1 is MNHEY and CDR2 SMNVEV (reference sequence). CDR3 length equals 15 residues. The CDR3: CASSLVRQANSPLHF. The CDR3 DNA sequence: TGTGCCAGCAGTTTAGTTAGGCAGGCAAATTCACCCCTCCACTTT.

V gene TRBV5-1 combines with J gene TRBJ1-1; TRBD1 is a possible D gene (6 bases). The V and J ends lost 5 bases and 4 bases respectively, with 9 bases between them. The CDR3 length is 12 residues. Germline CDR1 is SGHRS and CDR2 is YFSETQ. In nucleotides, the CDR3 is TGCGCCAGCAGGCTGGGGGCCACTGAAGCTTTCTTT. Translated, it gives CASRLGATEAFF. The full variable domain, completed using reference TRBV5-1 and TRBJ1-1, is KAGVTQTPRYLIKTRGQQVTLSCSPISGHRSVSWYQQTPGQGLQFLFEYFSETQRNKGNFPGRFSGRQFSNSRSEMNVSTLELGDSALYLCASRLGATEAFFGQGTRLTVV.

The chain combines TRBV27 with TRBJ1-2, with 9 bases that match TRBD1. This CDR3 contains 15 residues. V was pared by 6 bases and J by 5 bases, with 10 bases of the junction left unmatched. The germline V gene encodes CDR1 MNHEY and CDR2 SMNVEV (reference sequence). CDR3 protein: CASSLSGTGRYGYTF. The CDR3 DNA is TGTGCCAGCAGCCTCTCCGGGACAGGGAGATATGGCTACACCTTC.

This rearrangement joins TRBV14 to TRBJ2-7, with a possible D match to TRBD1 (6 bases). V lost 3 bases and J lost 7, with 10 bases in between. Germline V gives CDR1 SGHDN, CDR2 FVKESK. The CDR3 covers 12 residues. As DNA, the CDR3 is TGTGCCAGCAGCCAGGGGGCGTGGGAGCAGTACTTC. This sequence encodes CASSQGAWEQYF.

A single count supports this clone. The J gene is TRBJ1-1, the V gene TRBV29-1; D unclear. There are 12 residues in the CDR3. Germline V CDR1 and CDR2: SQVTM, ANQGSEA. V lost 5 bases to trimming and J lost 5 bases, with 12 bases between them. CDR3 nucleotides: TGCAGCGTTCGGGGAGGAGGGACTGAAGCTTTCTTT. Protein: CSVRGGGTEAFF.

The CDR3 region is CASSLVSGTARIYEQYF. In nucleotides, the CDR3 is TGTGCCAGCAGCTTAGTCTCCGGGACAGCGAGGATCTACGAGCAGTACTTC. V usage is TRBV7-8 and J usage is TRBJ2-7; 7 nucleotides line up with TRBD1. In germline, CDR1 is SGHVS, CDR2 FQNEAQ. The V segment lost 1 base and the J segment 3 bases; nucleotides outside the gene matches: 12. This CDR3 region has 17 residues.

This rearrangement joins TRBV27 to TRBJ1-2; D remains unclear. Germline CDR1 is MNHEY and CDR2 is SMNVEV (reference sequence). With 2 bases removed from V and 4 bases from J, the gap between germline ends came to 11 bases. The CDR3 covers 14 residues. CDR3 DNA: TGTGCCAGCAGTTTAGGCTCCTCGGGCTATGGCTACACCTTC. Translation gives CASSLGSSGYGYTF.

This clone has just one count. The rearrangement uses TRBV28 and TRBJ1-5; 8 bases are a match to TRBD1. J was trimmed by 2 bases and V by 3 bases; bases with no gene match: 3. The CDR3 sequence is 15 residues long. Germline-derived CDR1 and CDR2 are MDHEN and SYDVKM. The CDR3 region has the DNA TGTGCCAGCAGTTTTCCAGGGGGCGGCAATCAGCCCCAGCATTTT. Translating gives CASSFPGGGNQPQHF.

The rearrangement links TRBV9 to TRBJ2-1; 11 nucleotides match TRBD2. This CDR3 is 15 amino acids long. Germline loops: CDR1 SGDLS, CDR2 YYNGEE. J was trimmed by 5 bases and V by 2 bases; bases with no gene match: 3. CDR3 in DNA: TGTGCCAGCAGCGTCGGGACTAGCGGAAACAATGAGCAGTTCTTC. Translation gives CASSVGTSGNNEQFF. The full variable domain, in which reference TRBV9 and TRBJ2-1 provide the parts outside the CDR3, is DSGVTQTPKHLITATGQRVTLRCSPRSGDLSVYWYQQSLDQGLQFLIQYYNGEERAKGNILERFSAQQFPDLHSELNLSSLELGDSALYFCASSVGTSGNNEQFFGPGTRLTVL.